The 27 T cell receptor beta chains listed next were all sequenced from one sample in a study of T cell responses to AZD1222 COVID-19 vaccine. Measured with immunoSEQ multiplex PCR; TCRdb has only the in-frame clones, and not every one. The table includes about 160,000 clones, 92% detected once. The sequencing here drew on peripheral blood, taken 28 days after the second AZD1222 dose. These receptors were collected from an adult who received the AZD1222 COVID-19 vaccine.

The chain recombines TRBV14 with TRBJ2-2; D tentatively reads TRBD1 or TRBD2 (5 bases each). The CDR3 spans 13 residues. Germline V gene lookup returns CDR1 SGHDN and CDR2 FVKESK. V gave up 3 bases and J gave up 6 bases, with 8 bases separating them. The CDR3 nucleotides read TGTGCCAGCAGCCATCCGGGGCCCGGGGAGCTGTTTTTT. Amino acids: CASSHPGPGELFF.

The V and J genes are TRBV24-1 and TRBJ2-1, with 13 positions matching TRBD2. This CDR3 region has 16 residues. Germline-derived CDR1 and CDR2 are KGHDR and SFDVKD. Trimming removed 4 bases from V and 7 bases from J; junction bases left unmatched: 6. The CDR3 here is CATSDTSGRARNEQFF. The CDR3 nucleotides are TGTGCCACCAGTGACACTAGCGGGAGGGCCCGGAATGAGCAGTTCTTC.

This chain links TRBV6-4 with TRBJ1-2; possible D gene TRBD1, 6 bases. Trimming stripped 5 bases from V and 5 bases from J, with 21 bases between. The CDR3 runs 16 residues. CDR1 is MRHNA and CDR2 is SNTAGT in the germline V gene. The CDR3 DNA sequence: TGTGCCAGCAGTTCCGAACGAACAGGGATTGGATATGGCTACACCTTC. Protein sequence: CASSSERTGIGYGYTF.

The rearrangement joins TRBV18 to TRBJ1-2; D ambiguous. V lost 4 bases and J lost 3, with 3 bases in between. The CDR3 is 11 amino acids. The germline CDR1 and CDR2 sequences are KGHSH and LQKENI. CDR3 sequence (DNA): TGTGCCAGCTCACGGGACTATGGCTACACCTTC. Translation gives CASSRDYGYTF.

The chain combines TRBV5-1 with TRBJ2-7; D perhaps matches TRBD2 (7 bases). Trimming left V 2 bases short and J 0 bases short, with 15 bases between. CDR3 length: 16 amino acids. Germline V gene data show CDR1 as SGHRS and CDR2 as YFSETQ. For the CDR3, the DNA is TGCGCCAGCAGCTTAAGGGGGGGCGAACTCTCCTACGAGCAGTACTTC. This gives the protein CASSLRGGELSYEQYF.

CDR3 residues: CASGFGTNYGYTF. CDR3 coding DNA: TGTGCTAGTGGTTTTGGTACTAACTATGGCTACACCTTC. The V gene is TRBV12-5, the J gene TRBJ1-2; D unresolved. The CDR3 sequence is 13 residues long. The germline V and J ends were trimmed by 3 bases and 0 bases, with 5 bases remaining between them. Germline-derived CDR1 and CDR2 are LGHNT and FRNRAP.

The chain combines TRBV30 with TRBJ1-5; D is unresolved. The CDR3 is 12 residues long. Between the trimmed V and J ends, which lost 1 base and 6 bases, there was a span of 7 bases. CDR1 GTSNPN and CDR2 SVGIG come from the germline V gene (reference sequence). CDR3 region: CAWSGKSQPQHF. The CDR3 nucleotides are TGTGCCTGGAGTGGTAAGTCTCAGCCCCAGCATTTT.

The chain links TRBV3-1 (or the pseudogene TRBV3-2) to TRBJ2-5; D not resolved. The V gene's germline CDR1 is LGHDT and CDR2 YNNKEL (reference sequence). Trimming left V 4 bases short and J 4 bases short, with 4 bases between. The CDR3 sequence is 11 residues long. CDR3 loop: CASSLLETQYF. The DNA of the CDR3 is TGTGCCAGCAGCCTGCTAGAGACCCAGTACTTC.

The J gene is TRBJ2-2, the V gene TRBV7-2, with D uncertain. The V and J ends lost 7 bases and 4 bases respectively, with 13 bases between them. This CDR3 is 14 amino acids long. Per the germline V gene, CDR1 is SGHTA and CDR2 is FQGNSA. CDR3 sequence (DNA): TGTGCCAGCAAAGGCGGCTGGACCACCGGGGAGCTGTTTTTT. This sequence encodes CASKGGWTTGELFF.

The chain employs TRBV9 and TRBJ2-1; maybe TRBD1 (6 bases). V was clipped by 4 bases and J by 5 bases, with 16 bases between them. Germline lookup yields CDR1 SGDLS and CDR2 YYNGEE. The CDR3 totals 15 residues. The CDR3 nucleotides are TGTGCCAGCAGCCCCACTGGACAGAACGACAATGAGCAGTTCTTC. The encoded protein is CASSPTGQNDNEQFF.

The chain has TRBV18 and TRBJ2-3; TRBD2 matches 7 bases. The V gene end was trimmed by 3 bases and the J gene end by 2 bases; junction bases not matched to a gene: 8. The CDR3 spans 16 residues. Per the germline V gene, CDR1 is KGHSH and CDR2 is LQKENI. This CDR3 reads CASSPPLSGDTDTQYF. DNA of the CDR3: TGTGCCAGCTCACCCCCTTTGAGCGGGGACACAGATACGCAGTATTTT. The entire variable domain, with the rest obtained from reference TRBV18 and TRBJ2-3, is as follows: NAGVMQNPRHLVRRRGQEARLRCSPMKGHSHVYWYRQLPEEGLKFMVYLQKENIIDESGMPKERFSAEFPKEGPSILRIQQVVRGDSAAYFCASSPPLSGDTDTQYFGPGTRLTVL.

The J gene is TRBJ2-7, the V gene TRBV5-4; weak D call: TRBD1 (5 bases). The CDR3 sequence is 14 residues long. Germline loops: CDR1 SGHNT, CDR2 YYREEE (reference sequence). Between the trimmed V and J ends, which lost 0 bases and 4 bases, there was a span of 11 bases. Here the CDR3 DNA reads TGTGCCAGCAGCTTGGGACAGACGCCATACGAGCAGTACTTC. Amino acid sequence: CASSLGQTPYEQYF.

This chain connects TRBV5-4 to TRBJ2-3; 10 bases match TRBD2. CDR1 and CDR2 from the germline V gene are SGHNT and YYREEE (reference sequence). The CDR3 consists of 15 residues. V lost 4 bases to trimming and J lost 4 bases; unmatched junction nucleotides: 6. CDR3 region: CASSLPSGSADTQYF. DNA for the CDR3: TGTGCCAGCAGCCTGCCTAGCGGGAGTGCAGATACGCAGTATTTT.

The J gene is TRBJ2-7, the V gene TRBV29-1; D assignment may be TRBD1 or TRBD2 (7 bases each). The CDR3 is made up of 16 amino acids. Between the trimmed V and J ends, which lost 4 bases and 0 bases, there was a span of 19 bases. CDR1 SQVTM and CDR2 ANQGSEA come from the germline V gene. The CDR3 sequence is CSVVQGGAPSSYEQYF. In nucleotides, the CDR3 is TGCAGCGTTGTGCAGGGGGGGGCTCCGAGCTCCTACGAGCAGTACTTC.

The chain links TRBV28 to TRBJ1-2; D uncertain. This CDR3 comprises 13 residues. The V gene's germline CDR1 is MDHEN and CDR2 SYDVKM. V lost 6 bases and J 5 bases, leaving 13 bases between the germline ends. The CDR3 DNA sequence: TGTGCCAGCAGGGACGGGTCCGAATATGGCTACACCTTC. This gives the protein CASRDGSEYGYTF.

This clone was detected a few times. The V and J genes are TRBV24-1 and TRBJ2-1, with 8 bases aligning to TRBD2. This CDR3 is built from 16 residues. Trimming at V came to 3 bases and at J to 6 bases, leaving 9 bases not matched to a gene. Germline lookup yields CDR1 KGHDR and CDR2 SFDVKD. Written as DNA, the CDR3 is TGTGCCACCAGTGATCTGAGCGGGAGTGGGCTCAATGAGCAGTTCTTC. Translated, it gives CATSDLSGSGLNEQFF.

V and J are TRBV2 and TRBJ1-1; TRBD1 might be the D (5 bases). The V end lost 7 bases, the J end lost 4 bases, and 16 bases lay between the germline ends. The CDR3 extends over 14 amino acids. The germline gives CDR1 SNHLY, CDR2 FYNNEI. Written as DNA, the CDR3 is TGTGCCAGCACCCAGGGCGGGGTGGCCACTGAAGCTTTCTTT. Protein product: CASTQGGVATEAFF. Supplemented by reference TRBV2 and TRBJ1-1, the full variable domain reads EPEVTQTPSHQVTQMGQEVILRCVPISNHLYFYWYRQILGQKVEFLVSFYNNEISEKSEIFDDQFSVERPDGSNFTLKIRSTKLEDSAMYFCASTQGGVATEAFFGQGTRLTVV.

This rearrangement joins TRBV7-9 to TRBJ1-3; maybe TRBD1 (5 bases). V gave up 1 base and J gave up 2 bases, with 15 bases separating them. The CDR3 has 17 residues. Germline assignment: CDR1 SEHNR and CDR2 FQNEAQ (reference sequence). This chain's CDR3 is CASSLGGRDPPGNTIYF. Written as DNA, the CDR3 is TGTGCCAGCAGCTTAGGGGGTAGGGACCCGCCTGGAAACACCATATATTTT. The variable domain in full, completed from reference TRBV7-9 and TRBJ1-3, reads DTGVSQNPRHKITKRGQNVTFRCDPISEHNRLYWYRQTLGQGPEFLTYFQNEAQLEKSRLLSDRFSAERPKGSFSTLEIQRTEQGDSAMYLCASSLGGRDPPGNTIYFGEGSWLTVV.

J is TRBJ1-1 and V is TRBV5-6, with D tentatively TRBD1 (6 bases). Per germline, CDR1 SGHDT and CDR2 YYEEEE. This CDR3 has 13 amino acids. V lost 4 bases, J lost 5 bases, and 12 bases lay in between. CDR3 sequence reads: CASSPTGKTEAFF. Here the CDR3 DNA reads TGTGCCAGCAGCCCTACAGGGAAGACTGAAGCTTTCTTT.

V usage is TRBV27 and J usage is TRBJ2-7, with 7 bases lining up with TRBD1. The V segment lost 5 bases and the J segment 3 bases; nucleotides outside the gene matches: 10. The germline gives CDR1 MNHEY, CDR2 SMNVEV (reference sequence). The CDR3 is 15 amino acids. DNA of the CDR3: TGTGCCAGCAGTCCTCGACAGGGTTTTGGCTACGAGCAGTACTTC. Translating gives CASSPRQGFGYEQYF.

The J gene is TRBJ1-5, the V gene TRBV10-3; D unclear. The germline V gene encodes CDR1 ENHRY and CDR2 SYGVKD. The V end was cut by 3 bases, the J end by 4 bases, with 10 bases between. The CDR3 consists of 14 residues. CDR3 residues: CAISDRGGNQPQHF. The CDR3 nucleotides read TGTGCCATCAGTGATCGGGGAGGGAATCAGCCCCAGCATTTT.

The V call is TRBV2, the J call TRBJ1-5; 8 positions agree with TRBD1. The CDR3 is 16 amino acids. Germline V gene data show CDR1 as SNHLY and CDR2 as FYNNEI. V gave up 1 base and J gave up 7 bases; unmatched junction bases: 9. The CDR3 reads CASSEGGQANGQPQHF. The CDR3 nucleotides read TGTGCCAGCAGTGAAGGGGGACAGGCGAATGGCCAGCCCCAGCATTTT.

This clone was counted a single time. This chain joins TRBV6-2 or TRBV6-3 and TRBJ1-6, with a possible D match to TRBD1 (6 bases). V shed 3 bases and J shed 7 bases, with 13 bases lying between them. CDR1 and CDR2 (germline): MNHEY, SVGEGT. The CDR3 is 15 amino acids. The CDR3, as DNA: TGTGCCAGCAGTTATCACGACAGGATGAATTCACCCCTCCACTTT. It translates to CASSYHDRMNSPLHF.

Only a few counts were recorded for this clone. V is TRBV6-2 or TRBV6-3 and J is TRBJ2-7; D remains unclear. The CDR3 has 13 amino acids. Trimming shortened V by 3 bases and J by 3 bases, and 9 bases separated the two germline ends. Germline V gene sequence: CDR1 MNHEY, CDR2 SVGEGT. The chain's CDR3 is CASSYHALYEQYF. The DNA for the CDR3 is TGTGCCAGCAGTTATCACGCCCTCTACGAGCAGTACTTC.

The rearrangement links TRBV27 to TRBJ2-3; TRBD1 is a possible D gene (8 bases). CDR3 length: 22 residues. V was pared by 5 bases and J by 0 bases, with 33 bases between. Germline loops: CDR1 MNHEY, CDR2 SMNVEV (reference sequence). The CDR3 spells CASSQGAGPASGAKGSTDTQYF. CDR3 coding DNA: TGTGCCAGCAGTCAGGGGGCAGGTCCAGCTAGCGGAGCCAAAGGAAGCACAGATACGCAGTATTTT.

CDR3 loop: CASSGEQGTGTDTQYF. In nucleotides, the CDR3 is TGTGCCAGCAGTGGTGAACAGGGGACAGGCACAGATACGCAGTATTTT. The chain uses TRBV2 and TRBJ2-3; 7 bases agree with TRBD1. Germline-derived CDR1 and CDR2 are SNHLY and FYNNEI. The CDR3 totals 16 residues. V was clipped by 4 bases and J by 1 base; unmatched bases: 8.

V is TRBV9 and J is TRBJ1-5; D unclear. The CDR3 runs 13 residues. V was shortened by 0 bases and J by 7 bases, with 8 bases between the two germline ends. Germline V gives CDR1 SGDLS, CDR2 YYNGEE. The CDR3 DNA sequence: TGTGCCAGCAGCGTAGCCCATAGGCAGCCCCAGCATTTT. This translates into CASSVAHRQPQHF.